The next 8 T cell receptor beta chains were all read from a single sample in a study of T cells in Graves' hyperthyroidism and ophthalmopathy. TCR beta CDR3 regions were amplified from RNA. First-round RT-PCR with HTBI primers amplified the TCR CDR3 region. TCRdb redid the calling of the multiplex PCR reads with MiXCR, one entry per CDR3 protein. The sample has more than 300,000 distinct CDR3 sequences, approximately 15% seen once. Input material: blood. Receptors originate from a woman between 25 and 40 years old with Graves' hyperthyroidism.

This clonotype has just a few counts. V and J are TRBV25-1 and TRBJ2-7; TRBD2 aligns across 7 bases. The CDR3 runs to 13 residues. J gave up 1 base and V 10 bases, and 7 bases lay outside the gene matches. Germline V gene data show CDR1 as MGHDK and CDR2 as SYGVNS. Here the CDR3 reads CATFGGGSYEQYF. CDR3 nucleotides: TGTGCCACTTTTGGGGGGGGTTCCTACGAGCAGTACTTC.

This clonotype came up many times. This chain links TRBV27 with TRBJ2-3; D is unclear. The CDR3 is made up of 13 amino acids. Per the germline V gene, CDR1 is MNHEY and CDR2 is SMNVEV (reference sequence). V was clipped by 3 bases and J by 2 bases, with 6 bases between them. CDR3 sequence: CASSLVPTDTQYF. CDR3 sequence (DNA): TGTGCCAGCAGTTTGGTCCCCACAGATACGCAGTATTTT.

The chain recombines TRBV20-1 with TRBJ2-7; 12 nucleotides align to TRBD2. V shed 0 bases, J shed 2 bases, and the junction held 5 bases outside the gene matches. This CDR3 has 16 residues. Germline CDR1 DFQATT, CDR2 SNEGSKA (reference sequence). The CDR3 bases are TGCAGTGCTAGAGAGGCTAGCGGGAGGGATACCTACGAGCAGTACTTC. As protein: CSAREASGRDTYEQYF.

Written as DNA, the CDR3 is TGTGCCAGCAGCGTAGCGATGGGGTCTCCCTATGGCTACACCTTC. It is translated as CASSVAMGSPYGYTF. The V call is TRBV9, the J call TRBJ1-2; D remains unclear. The CDR3 loop spans 15 amino acids. CDR1 is SGDLS and CDR2 is YYNGEE in the germline V gene. The V and J ends lost 0 bases and 4 bases respectively, with 13 bases between them.

As regards this clonotype: One end of the junction does not line up with germline, which may come from a read error. This chain links TRBV28 with TRBJ2-1; 7 bases are a match to TRBD1. Germline V gene sequence: CDR1 MDHEN, CDR2 SYDVKM. This CDR3 has 13 amino acids. The CDR3 spells CASSLGSDRVSSF. The CDR3, as DNA: TGTGCCAGCAGTTTAGGCTCCGACAGGGTCAGTTCCTTC. The full variable domain, its missing parts supplied by reference TRBV28 and TRBJ2-1, is DVKVTQSSRYLVKRTGEKVFLECVQDMDHENMFWYRQDPGLGLRLIYFSYDVKMKEKGDIPEGYSVSREKKERFSLILESASTNQTSMYLCASSLGSDRVSSFGPGTRLTVL.

There are a few counts of this clonotype. The chain recombines TRBV5-1 with TRBJ1-1; D is undetermined. CDR1 SGHRS and CDR2 YFSETQ come from the germline V gene. The germline V and J ends were trimmed by 4 bases and 4 bases, with 14 bases remaining between them. The CDR3 extends over 14 amino acids. The CDR3 DNA reads as TGCGCCAGCAGCCTGGCCCCAAACCCCACTGAAGCTTTCTTT. This codes for CASSLAPNPTEAFF.

The chain links TRBV29-1 to TRBJ1-3, with 7 bases fitting TRBD1. Looked up from germline, CDR1 is SQVTM and CDR2 is ANQGSEA. The CDR3 is made up of 13 amino acids. The V gene end was trimmed by 7 bases and the J gene end by 4 bases; junction bases not matched to a gene: 7. In DNA form, the CDR3 reads TGCAGCGCCAAGGGGGCCGACGGAAACACCATATATTTT. Amino acids: CSAKGADGNTIYF.

This clonotype was counted ten times or more. The V call is TRBV27, the J call TRBJ2-7, with TRBD1 matching 7 bases. This CDR3 has 13 amino acids. V gave up 8 bases and J gave up 3 bases; unmatched junction bases: 7. Germline CDR1 MNHEY, CDR2 SMNVEV (reference sequence). The CDR3 loop is CASRTGGIYEQYF. Here the CDR3 DNA reads TGTGCCAGCCGGACAGGAGGTATCTACGAGCAGTACTTC.